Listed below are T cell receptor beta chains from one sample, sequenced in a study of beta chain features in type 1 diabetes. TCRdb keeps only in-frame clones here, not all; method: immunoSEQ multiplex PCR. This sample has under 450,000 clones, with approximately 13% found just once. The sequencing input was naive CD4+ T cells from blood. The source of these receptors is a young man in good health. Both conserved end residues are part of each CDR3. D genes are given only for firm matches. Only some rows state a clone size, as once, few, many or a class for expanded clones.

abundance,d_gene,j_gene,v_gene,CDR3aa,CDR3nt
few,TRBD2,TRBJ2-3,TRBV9,CASSIPSGGAEDTQYF,TGTGCCAGCAGCATACCTAGCGGGGGGGCTGAAGATACGCAGTATTTT
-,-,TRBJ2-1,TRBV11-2,CASSLDRASNEQFF,TGTGCCAGCAGCTTGGACCGAGCTAGCAATGAGCAGTTCTTC
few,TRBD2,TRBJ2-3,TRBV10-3,CAIKPSGSTDTQYF,TGTGCCATCAAGCCTAGCGGAAGCACAGATACGCAGTATTTT
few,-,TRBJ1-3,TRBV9,CASSGNSAPGNTIYF,TGTGCCAGCAGCGGTAACAGTGCGCCTGGAAACACCATATATTTT
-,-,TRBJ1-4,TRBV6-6,CASSYRSNEKLFF,TGTGCCAGCAGTTACCGCTCTAATGAAAAACTGTTTTTT
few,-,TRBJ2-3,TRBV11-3,CASSFGLASQDTQYF,TGTGCCAGCAGCTTCGGGTTGGCTAGTCAAGATACGCAGTATTTT
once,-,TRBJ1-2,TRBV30,CAWSREWDYTF,TGTGCCTGGAGCCGGGAATGGGACTACACCTTC
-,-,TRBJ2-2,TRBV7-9,CASSPDINTGELFF,TGTGCCAGCAGCCCGGATATTAACACCGGGGAGCTGTTTTTT
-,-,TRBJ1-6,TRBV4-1,CASSQIREPLHF,TGCGCCAGCAGCCAAATTCGGGAACCCCTCCACTTT
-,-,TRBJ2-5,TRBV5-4,CASSPTGKETQYF,TGTGCCAGCAGCCCAACCGGGAAAGAGACCCAGTACTTC
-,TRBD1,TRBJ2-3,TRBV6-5,CASSYGGQGATDTQYF,TGTGCCAGCAGTTACGGAGGGCAGGGGGCAACAGATACGCAGTATTTT
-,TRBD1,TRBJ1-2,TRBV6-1,CASIGGAGQGYGYTF,TGTGCCAGCATTGGAGGGGCAGGACAGGGATATGGCTACACCTTC
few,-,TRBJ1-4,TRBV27,CASSLYGPAEKLFF,TGTGCCAGCAGTTTATACGGGCCAGCAGAAAAACTGTTTTTT
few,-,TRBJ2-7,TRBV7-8,CASSLSSGEQYF,TGTGCCAGCAGCTTATCTTCCGGCGAGCAGTACTTC
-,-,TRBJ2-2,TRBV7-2,CASSFRAASNTGELFF,TGTGCCAGCAGCTTCCGTGCGGCTTCGAACACCGGGGAGCTGTTTTTT
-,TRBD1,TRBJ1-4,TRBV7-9,CASSLTGVMTNEKLFF,TGTGCCAGCAGCTTGACAGGGGTGATGACTAATGAAAAACTGTTTTTT
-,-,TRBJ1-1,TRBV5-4,CASSPYRNTEAFF,TGTGCCAGCAGCCCGTATAGGAACACTGAAGCTTTCTTT
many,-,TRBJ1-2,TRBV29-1,CSVGTNYGYTF,TGCAGCGTAGGGACCAACTATGGCTACACCTTC
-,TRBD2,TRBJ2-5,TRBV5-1,CASSALGTSGRKPEETQYF,TGCGCCAGCAGCGCATTAGGGACTAGCGGGAGGAAACCCGAAGAGACCCAGTACTTC
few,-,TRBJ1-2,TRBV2,CASRTTGSQNGYTF,TGTGCCAGCAGAACGACAGGCTCGCAGAATGGCTACACCTTC
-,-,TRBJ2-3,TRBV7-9,CASSRRTTRLTDTQYF,TGTGCCAGCAGCCGGCGGACAACCAGACTCACAGATACGCAGTATTTT
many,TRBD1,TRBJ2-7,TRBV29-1,CSAGQAYEQYF,TGCAGCGCCGGACAGGCCTACGAGCAGTACTTC
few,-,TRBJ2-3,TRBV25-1,CASSGPSFTDTQYF,TGTGCCAGCAGTGGCCCAAGTTTCACAGATACGCAGTATTTT
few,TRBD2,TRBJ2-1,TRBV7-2,CASRNGSRGGEQFF,TGTGCCAGCCGAAATGGCAGCCGGGGGGGTGAGCAGTTCTTC
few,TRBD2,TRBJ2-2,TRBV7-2,CASSTRLAGRTGELFF,TGTGCCAGCAGCACCCGACTAGCGGGGCGCACCGGGGAGCTGTTTTTT
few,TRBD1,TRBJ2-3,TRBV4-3,CASSQEGGTGSRLYF,TGCGCCAGCAGCCAAGAAGGGGGGACAGGGTCCCGACTGTATTTT
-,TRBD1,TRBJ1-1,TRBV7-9,CASSLRGRTGGNTEAFF,TGTGCCAGCAGCTTACGAGGTCGGACAGGGGGGAACACTGAAGCTTTCTTT
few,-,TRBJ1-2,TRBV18,CASSPSGTVGYTF,TGTGCCAGCTCACCCAGCGGTACAGTTGGCTACACCTTC
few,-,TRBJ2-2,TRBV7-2,CASSLVGGTNTGELFF,TGTGCCAGCAGCTTAGTTGGAGGCACGAACACCGGGGAGCTGTTTTTT
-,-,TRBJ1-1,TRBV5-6,CASHGRLAPTEAFF,TGTGCCAGCCATGGGAGGCTAGCCCCGACTGAAGCTTTCTTT
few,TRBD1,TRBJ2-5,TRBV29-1,CSSVRGQETQYF,TGCAGCTCGGTCAGGGGGCAGGAGACCCAGTACTTC
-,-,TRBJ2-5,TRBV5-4,CAIYALYETQYF,TGTGCCATATACGCGCTTTACGAGACCCAGTACTTC
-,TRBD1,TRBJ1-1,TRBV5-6,CASSPGQVNTEAFF,TGTGCCAGCAGCCCTGGACAGGTGAACACTGAAGCTTTCTTT
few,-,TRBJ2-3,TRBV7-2,CASSPGRATDTQYF,TGTGCCAGCAGCCCGGGACGGGCTACAGATACGCAGTATTTT
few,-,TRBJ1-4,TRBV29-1,CSVAGGEKLFF,TGCAGCGTAGCGGGCGGCGAAAAACTGTTTTTT
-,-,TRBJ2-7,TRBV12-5,CASGRGTTHEQYF,TGTGCTAGTGGCCGCGGGACAACCCACGAGCAGTACTTC
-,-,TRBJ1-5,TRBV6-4,CASSEDRHQPQHF,TGTGCCAGCAGTGAGGACAGACACCAGCCCCAGCATTTT
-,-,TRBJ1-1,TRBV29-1,CSVKRGSEAFF,TGCAGCGTTAAACGGGGGTCTGAAGCTTTCTTT
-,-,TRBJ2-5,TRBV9,CASSPRAEGTQYF,TGTGCCAGCAGCCCCAGAGCTGAGGGGACCCAGTACTTC
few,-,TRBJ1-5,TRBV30,CAWSVGAGQPQHF,TGTGCCTGGAGTGTGGGGGCGGGTCAGCCCCAGCATTTT